The rows below give T cell receptor beta chains drawn from one sample of a study of blood T cell repertoires in COVID-19. Produced via immunoSEQ multiplex PCR; TCRdb's table is partial and in-frame only. The sample contains 150,000 to 200,000 clones, 70% to 90% of which appear only once. Sequenced input: peripheral blood. The receptors were gathered from a man aged 55 to 69 with acute or convalescent COVID-19. Both conserved end residues are part of each CDR3. A D gene is named only where the DNA matches it firmly. Only part of the rows carry a size: once, few, many, or a class if the clone is expanded.

j_call clone_size cdr3_length d_call v_call cdr3_nt cdr3_aa
TRBJ1-1 NA 13 NA TRBV12-3/TRBV12-4 TGTGCCAGCAGTTTTGTGGAGGGAACTGAAGCTTTCTTT CASSFVEGTEAFF
TRBJ1-5 NA 14 NA TRBV28 TGTGCCAGCAGTCTAGGACAGCCTAATCAGCCCCAGCATTTT CASSLGQPNQPQHF
TRBJ2-1 once 15 TRBD1 TRBV5-1 TGCGCCAGCAGCGGATACAGGGGGACCTACAATGAGCAGTTCTTC CASSGYRGTYNEQFF
TRBJ2-1 NA 16 NA TRBV5-4 TGTGCCAGCAGCTTGGCCGGAGGGAGTCTCGGGAATGAGCAGTTCTTC CASSLAGGSLGNEQFF
TRBJ1-1 once 14 NA TRBV6-1 TGTGCCAGCAGTGAGACAAGATCCTACACTGAAGCTTTCTTT CASSETRSYTEAFF
TRBJ2-7 NA 13 NA TRBV15 TGTGCCACCAGCAGAGACGGCACAGAAGAGCAGTACTTC CATSRDGTEEQYF
TRBJ1-2 NA 15 TRBD1 TRBV28 TGTGCCAGCAGTTCGACAGGGAAGTATCTCTATGGCTACACCTTC CASSSTGKYLYGYTF
TRBJ2-2 NA 12 NA TRBV12-3/TRBV12-4 TGTGCCAGCGCAGGGGACAACCGGGAGCTGTTTTTT CASAGDNRELFF
TRBJ2-7 NA 15 NA TRBV5-1 TGCGCCAGCAGCTTGGCCACCACACCAAACTACGAGCAGTACTTC CASSLATTPNYEQYF
TRBJ1-2 NA 15 TRBD1 TRBV27 TGTGCCAGCTGGCCTCACCGGGACAGAGACTATGGCTACACCTTC CASWPHRDRDYGYTF